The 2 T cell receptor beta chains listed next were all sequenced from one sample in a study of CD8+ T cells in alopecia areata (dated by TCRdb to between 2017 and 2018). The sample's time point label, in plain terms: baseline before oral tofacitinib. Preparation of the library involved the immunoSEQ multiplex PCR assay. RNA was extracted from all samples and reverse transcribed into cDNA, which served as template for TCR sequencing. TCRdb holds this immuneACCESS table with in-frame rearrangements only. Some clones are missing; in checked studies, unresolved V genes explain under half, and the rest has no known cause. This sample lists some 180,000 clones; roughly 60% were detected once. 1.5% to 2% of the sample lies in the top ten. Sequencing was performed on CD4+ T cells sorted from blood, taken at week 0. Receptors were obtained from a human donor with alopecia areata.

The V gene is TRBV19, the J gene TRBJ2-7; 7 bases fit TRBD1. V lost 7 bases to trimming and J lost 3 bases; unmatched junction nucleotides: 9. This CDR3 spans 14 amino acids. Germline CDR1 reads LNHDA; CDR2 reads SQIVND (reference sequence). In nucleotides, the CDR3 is TGTGCCAGTAACCCCGGACAGGCGAGCTACGAGCAGTACTTC. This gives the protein CASNPGQASYEQYF. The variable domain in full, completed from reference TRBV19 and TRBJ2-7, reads DGGITQSPKYLFRKEGQNVTLSCEQNLNHDAMYWYRQDPGQGLRLIYYSQIVNDFQKGDIAEGYSVSREKKESFPLTVTSAQKNPTAFYLCASNPGQASYEQYFGPGTRLTVT.

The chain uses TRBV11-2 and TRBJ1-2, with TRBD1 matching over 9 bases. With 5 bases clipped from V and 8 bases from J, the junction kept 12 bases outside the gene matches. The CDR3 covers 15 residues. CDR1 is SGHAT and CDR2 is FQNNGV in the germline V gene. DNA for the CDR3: TGTGCCAGCAGCCAATCCCGGGACAGGGTGGGAGGCTACACCTTC. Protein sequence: CASSQSRDRVGGYTF.